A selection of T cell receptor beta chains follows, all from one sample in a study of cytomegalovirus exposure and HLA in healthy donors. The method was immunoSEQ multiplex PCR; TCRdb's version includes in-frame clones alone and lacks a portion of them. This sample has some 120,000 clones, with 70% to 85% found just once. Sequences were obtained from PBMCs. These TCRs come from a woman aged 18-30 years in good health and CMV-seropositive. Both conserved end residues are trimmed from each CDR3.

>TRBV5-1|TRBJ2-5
ASSLGQQETQY
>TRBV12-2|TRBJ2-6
ASRRQVEGVPRDQSGANVLT
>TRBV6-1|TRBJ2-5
ASSEPPGTQY
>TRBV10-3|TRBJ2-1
AITDSLDNEQF
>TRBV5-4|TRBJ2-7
ASSRGYEQY
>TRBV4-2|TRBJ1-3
ASSPRMGGNTIY
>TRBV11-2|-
ASSSGPRDDYEQY
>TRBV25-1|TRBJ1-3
ASSGRGPSGNTIY
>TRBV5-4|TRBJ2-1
ASSPSLYNEQF
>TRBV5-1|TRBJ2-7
ASSLRVAGASYEQY
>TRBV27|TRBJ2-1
ASSRGTSYNEQF
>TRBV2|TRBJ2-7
ASTGEYEQY